A single TCR beta chain is shown here with its context. Its antigen remains unidentified. No base qualities exist here, and no much larger clone lies one base off it. The CDR1 and CDR2 encoded by the germline V gene (reference sequence) are DFQATT and SNEGSKA. Its CDR3 holds 16 amino acids, cysteine through phenylalanine. Only the CDR3 DNA is retained, 48 bases long and in frame from the first base. V is cut by 3 bases and J by 2 bases, and the space between the germline ends is 20 bases. This sample is drawn from a study of patients and donors after allogeneic stem cell transplantation (dated by TCRdb to 2019 to 2021). Libraries were prepared through RT-PCR. Sequencer: NextSeq 550. The public sequencing data were trimmed at Q25 with fastp and processed into clonotypes with MiXCR by TCRdb, which kept only in-frame beta chains. Records with the same CDR3 protein are collapsed into one entry carrying the most frequent genes and DNA. In all, the sample holds about 960,000 distinct CDR3 sequences, and about a sixth of those were seen once. Together, the top ten hold roughly 6.4% of the sample.

The sequence is built from TRBV20-1 and TRBJ2-7; the D gene remains uncertain. The receptor comes from a human donor who was either an allogeneic HSCT recipient or a stem cell or donor lymphocyte infusion donor (not recorded which). It is not recorded whose cells these are; they may come from a transplant donor. The sample consisted of blood, either unsorted or a sorted T cell fraction (not recorded which). The nucleotides read TGCAGTGCTAGGGGCCTCCGGGCCCCAGGCCCCTACGAGCAGTACTTC. Its protein product is CSARGLRAPGPYEQYF.